The clone carrying this TCR beta chain has a handful of counts. The antigen is not known. Each CDR3 protein is one row after TCRdb ran MiXCR on the 5' RACE reads. The table includes roughly 280,000 distinct CDR3 sequences, around 19% detected once. The record originates from a study of CD8 T cells in ankylosing spondylitis. Whole-study results and caveats: The disease-linked clones had a CD8+ phenotype and low blood frequencies.

V was clipped by 4 bases and J by 1 base, with 6 bases between them. CDR3 size: 12 residues. The germline V gene has CDR1 DFQATT and CDR2 SNEGSKA (reference sequence). The sample taken for sequencing was blood, either unsorted or a sorted T cell fraction (not recorded which). The TCR was taken from a male donor with ankylosing spondylitis or in good health (not recorded which). V and J are TRBV20-1 and TRBJ2-3, with D unclear. The CDR3 sequence: CSAISGTDTQYF. The CDR3 region has the DNA TGCAGTGCTATATCAGGCACAGATACGCAGTATTTT.